There are a few counts of the clone carrying this T cell receptor (beta chain). This entry belongs to a study of T cell clonotyping in hematopoietic cell transplantation. Per germline, CDR1 MNHEY and CDR2 SVGAGI. The CDR3 has 12 amino acids. Profiling relied on immunoSEQ multiplex PCR, and the TCRdb table lists in-frame clones only, not all of them. The sample includes more than 6,500 clones, 37% of them seen just once. Sequenced here: peripheral blood mononuclear cells, sampled 30 days after allogeneic stem cell transplant. The chain has TRBV6-5 and TRBJ2-5; tentatively, D is TRBD2 (5 bases). The J call may be incorrect, as the DNA end agrees better with TRBJ2-7. The receptor comes from a female patient in her 60s who had an allogeneic stem cell transplant, so the T cells may come from the graft donor. Some clones in this sample may be carry-over from other donors' samples. The CDR3 nucleotides read TGTGCCAGCAGTACGGGGTTCAACGAGCAGTACTTC. This encodes CASSTGFNEQYF.